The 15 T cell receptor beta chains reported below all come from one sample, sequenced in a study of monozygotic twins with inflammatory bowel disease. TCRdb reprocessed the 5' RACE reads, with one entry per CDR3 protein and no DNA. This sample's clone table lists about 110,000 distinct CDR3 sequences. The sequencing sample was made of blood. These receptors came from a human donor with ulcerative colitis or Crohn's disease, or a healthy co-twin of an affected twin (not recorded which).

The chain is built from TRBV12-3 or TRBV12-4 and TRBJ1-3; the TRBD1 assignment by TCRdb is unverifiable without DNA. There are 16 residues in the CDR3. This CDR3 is CASSVPTGFSGNTIYF.

The CDR3 region is CASSYLDRAFFF. The chain combines TRBV2 with TRBJ1-4; TCRdb's D call of TRBD1 is untestable without DNA. This CDR3 is 12 amino acids long. Germline V gives CDR1 SNHLY, CDR2 FYNNEI.

CDR3 loop: CASSLVRASWNYGYTF. The V gene is TRBV7-9, the J gene TRBJ1-2. CDR3 size: 16 residues. Germline values: CDR1 SEHNR, CDR2 FQNEAQ (reference sequence).

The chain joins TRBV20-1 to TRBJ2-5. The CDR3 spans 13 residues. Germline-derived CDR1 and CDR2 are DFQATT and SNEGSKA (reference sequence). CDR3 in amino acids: CSAPSPRRRTQYF.

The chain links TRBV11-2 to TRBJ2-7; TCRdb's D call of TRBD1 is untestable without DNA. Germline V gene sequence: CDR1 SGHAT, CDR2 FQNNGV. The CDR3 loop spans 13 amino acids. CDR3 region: CASSPPFPYEQYF.

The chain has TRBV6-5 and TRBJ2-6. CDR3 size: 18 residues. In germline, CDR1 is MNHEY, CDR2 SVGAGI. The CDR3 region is CASSYTVEDFSGANVLTF.

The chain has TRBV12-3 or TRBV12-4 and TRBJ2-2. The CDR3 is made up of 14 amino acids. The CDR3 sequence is CASSFRSNTGELFF.

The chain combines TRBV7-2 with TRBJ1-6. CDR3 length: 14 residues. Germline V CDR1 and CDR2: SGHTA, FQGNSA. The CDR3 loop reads CASSLANHNSPLHF.

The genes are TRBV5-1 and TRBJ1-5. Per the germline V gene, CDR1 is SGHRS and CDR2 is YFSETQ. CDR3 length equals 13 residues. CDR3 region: CASSLEVGQPQHF.

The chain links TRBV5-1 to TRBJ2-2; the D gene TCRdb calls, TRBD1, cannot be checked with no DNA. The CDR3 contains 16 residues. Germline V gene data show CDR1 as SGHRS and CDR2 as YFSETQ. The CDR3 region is CASSSQTGSEGGELFF.

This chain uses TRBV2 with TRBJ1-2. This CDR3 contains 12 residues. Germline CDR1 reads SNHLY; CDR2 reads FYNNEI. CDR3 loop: CASSASAKGYTF.

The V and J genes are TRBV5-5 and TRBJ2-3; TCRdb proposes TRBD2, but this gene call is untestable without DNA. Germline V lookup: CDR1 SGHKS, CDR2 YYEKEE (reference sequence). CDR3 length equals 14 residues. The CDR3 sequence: CASRQAGETDTQYF. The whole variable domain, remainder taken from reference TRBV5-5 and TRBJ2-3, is DAGVTQSPTHLIKTRGQQVTLRCSPISGHKSVSWYQQVLGQGPQFIFQYYEKEERGRGNFPDRFSARQFPNYSSELNVNALLLGDSALYLCASRQAGETDTQYFGPGTRLTVL.

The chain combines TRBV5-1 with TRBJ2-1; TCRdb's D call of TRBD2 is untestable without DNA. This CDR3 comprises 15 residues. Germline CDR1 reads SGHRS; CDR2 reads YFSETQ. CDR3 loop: CASSPGLPGYNEQFF.

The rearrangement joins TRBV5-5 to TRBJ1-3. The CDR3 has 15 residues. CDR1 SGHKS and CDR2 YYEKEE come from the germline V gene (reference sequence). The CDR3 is CASSLEPGFGNTIYF.

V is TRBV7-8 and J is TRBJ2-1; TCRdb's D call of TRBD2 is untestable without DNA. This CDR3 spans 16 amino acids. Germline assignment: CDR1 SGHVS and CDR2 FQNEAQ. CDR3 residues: CASSLVGLAGSNEQFF.